This T cell receptor beta chain appears in the sequencing data of a study of tumor-infiltrating lymphocytes in primary liver carcinoma. Overall study context: Patients of both sexes were 30 to 69 years old. Study-wide results and limits: Detection in all five tumor regions applied to only about 7.5-24% of top clones. Lesser overlap characterized tumor-adjacent and tumor-blood pairs relative to tumor region pairs.

TCR beta cDNA was made from 450 to 500 ng total RNA with a constant-region primer. Slightly modified ARM-PCR, run as three nested multiplex PCR rounds, produced the TCR beta libraries. TRBV1-TRBV30 forward primers and a C-beta reverse primer were used in the first two PCR rounds, which each ran for around 11 cycles. MiXCR, applied by TCRdb to the multiplex PCR reads, yields one record per CDR3 protein. The sample lists some 190,000 distinct CDR3 sequences; 85% were seen once. The germline CDR1 and CDR2 sequences are SGHTA and FQGTGA. The CDR3 runs 12 residues. The tissue used was unsorted bulk material of roughly 17-34 mg. RNA and DNA were co-extracted from it with the AllPrep DNA/RNA mini kit. Comment on this clonotype: The antigen remains undetermined. Compared with germline, one end of the junction differs, possibly owing to a read error.

The sample taken for sequencing was tumor tissue from primary liver carcinoma. This chain connects TRBV7-3 to TRBJ2-7, with TRBD1 as a possible D gene (5 bases). This clonotype was obtained from a man aged 40-50 years with primary liver carcinoma and hepatitis B virus infection. The CDR3 is CASSFRVHEQHF. The DNA of the CDR3 is TGTGCCAGCAGCTTCAGGGTCCACGAGCAACACTTC. Using reference TRBV7-3 and TRBJ2-7 for the parts outside the CDR3, the full variable domain is GAGVSQTPSNKVTEKGKYVELRCDPISGHTALYWYRQSLGQGPEFLIYFQGTGAADDSGLPNDRFFAVRPEGSVSTLKIQRTERGDSAVYLCASSFRVHEQHFGPGTRLTVT.